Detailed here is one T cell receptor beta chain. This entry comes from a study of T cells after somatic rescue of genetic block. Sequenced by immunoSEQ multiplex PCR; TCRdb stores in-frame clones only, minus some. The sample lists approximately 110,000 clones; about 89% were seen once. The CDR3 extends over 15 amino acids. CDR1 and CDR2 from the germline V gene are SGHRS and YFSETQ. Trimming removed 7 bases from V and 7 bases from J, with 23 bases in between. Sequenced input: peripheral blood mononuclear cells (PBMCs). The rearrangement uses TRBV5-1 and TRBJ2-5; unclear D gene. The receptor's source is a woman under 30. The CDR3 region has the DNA TGCGCCAGCGGCGACGTGCGCGCTGATTTGGGGACCCAGTACTTC. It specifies CASGDVRADLGTQYF.